Each of the 19 T cell receptor beta chains below was sequenced from the same sample in a study of T cells after yellow fever vaccination. MiXCR, run by TCRdb on the 5' RACE reads, gives a single entry per CDR3 protein. Altogether about 260,000 distinct CDR3 sequences are present, roughly 4.8% being singletons, with the ten largest covering 2.5% to 4%. The specimen was CD4+ T cells sorted from PBMCs, collected on the day of the yellow fever booster vaccination. The source of these receptors is a man between 18 and 29 years old who received the YFV17D yellow fever vaccine.

This clonotype was found many times. The gene calls are TRBV4-3 and TRBJ1-2; D uncertain. This CDR3 comprises 14 residues. Trimming took 1 base from V and 9 from J, leaving 15 bases between them. Germline lookup yields CDR1 LGHNA and CDR2 YSLEER. CDR3 in amino acids: CASSQVDRRSSYTF. DNA of the CDR3: TGCGCCAGCAGCCAAGTGGACCGTCGTTCAAGCTACACCTTC.

The sample holds a few counts of this clonotype. The chain employs TRBV5-5 and TRBJ2-7, with 10 bases lining up with TRBD1. Germline CDR1 and CDR2: SGHKS and YYEKEE (reference sequence). The CDR3 sequence is 15 residues long. Trimming removed 3 bases from V and 4 bases from J; junction bases left unmatched: 7. CDR3 nucleotides: TGTGCCAGCAGCTGGGGGAGGACAGGGGGGTACGAGCAGTACGTC. Translation: CASSWGRTGGYEQYV.

The rearrangement uses TRBV5-1 and TRBJ2-2; the D is unclear. V lost 0 bases and J 5 bases, leaving 11 bases between the germline ends. The CDR3 is made up of 15 amino acids. Germline CDR1 SGHRS, CDR2 YFSETQ. This chain's CDR3 is CASSLEGLTTGELFF. The CDR3 nucleotides are TGCGCCAGCAGCTTGGAAGGCCTTACTACCGGGGAGCTGTTTTTT.

This clonotype was picked up many times. The chain links TRBV7-3 to TRBJ2-3; tentative D call: TRBD2 (7 bases). The CDR3 runs 13 residues. Germline loops: CDR1 SGHTA, CDR2 FQGTGA. The germline V and J ends were trimmed by 3 bases and 9 bases, with 13 bases remaining between them. CDR3 protein: CASSFGGAGTQYF. CDR3 DNA: TGTGCCAGCAGCTTTGGGGGGGCAGGAACGCAGTATTTT.

This clonotype was recorded many times. Written as DNA, the CDR3 is TGTGCCAGCTCCCCCCCGGGACAGGGAGGTTCACCCCTCCACTTT. Protein product: CASSPPGQGGSPLHF. The chain has TRBV18 and TRBJ1-6, with 9 bases matching TRBD1. This CDR3 region has 15 residues. Trimming at V came to 6 bases and at J to 9 bases, leaving 9 bases not matched to a gene. Germline V gene data show CDR1 as KGHSH and CDR2 as LQKENI.

This clonotype came up many times. V is TRBV19 and J is TRBJ2-7; 7 bases are a match to TRBD1. Germline V gene lookup returns CDR1 LNHDA and CDR2 SQIVND (reference sequence). V dropped 5 bases and J dropped 0; count of bases not matched to a gene: 10. CDR3 length equals 16 residues. CDR3 residues: CASSPTDRRSSYEQYF. The CDR3 DNA reads as TGTGCCAGTAGTCCGACGGACAGGCGCAGCTCCTACGAGCAGTACTTC. The whole variable domain, filled in from reference TRBV19 and TRBJ2-7, reads DGGITQSPKYLFRKEGQNVTLSCEQNLNHDAMYWYRQDPGQGLRLIYYSQIVNDFQKGDIAEGYSVSREKKESFPLTVTSAQKNPTAFYLCASSPTDRRSSYEQYFGPGTRLTVT.

This clonotype has only a few counts. This chain uses TRBV10-3 with TRBJ2-5, with D unresolved. V was cut by 6 bases and J by 2 bases, with 7 bases left in between. The CDR3 extends over 12 amino acids. The germline CDR1 and CDR2 sequences are ENHRY and SYGVKD. The CDR3 DNA follows: TGTGCCATCAGCCGGCTGCAAGAGACCCAGTACTTC. As protein: CAISRLQETQYF.

The sample holds many counts of this clonotype. V is TRBV12-3 or TRBV12-4 and J is TRBJ1-6; 8 nucleotides match TRBD1. This CDR3 region has 15 residues. The V segment lost 4 bases and the J segment 7 bases; nucleotides outside the gene matches: 6. CDR3 region: CASSSGQGGNSPLHF. DNA for the CDR3: TGTGCCAGCAGTTCCGGACAGGGCGGGAATTCACCCCTCCACTTT.

This clonotype turned up a few times. The chain links TRBV6-5 to TRBJ2-1, with a tentative D call TRBD1 (6 bases). V shed 6 bases and J shed 8 bases, with 14 bases lying between them. Per the germline V gene, CDR1 is MNHEY and CDR2 is SVGAGI. The CDR3 covers 13 residues. CDR3 sequence reads: CASRRTGMHEQFF. Here the CDR3 DNA reads TGTGCCAGCAGGAGAACAGGGATGCATGAGCAGTTCTTC.

A few counts support this clonotype. The chain couples TRBV18 to TRBJ2-7, with 9 positions matching TRBD1. With V trimmed by 3 bases and J by 6 bases, 3 bases remained unmatched. The CDR3 spans 13 residues. Germline CDR1 reads KGHSH; CDR2 reads LQKENI. The CDR3: CASSPTDRGEQYF. Written as DNA, the CDR3 is TGTGCCAGCTCACCCACGGACAGGGGCGAGCAGTACTTC.

This clonotype was detected ten times or more. The rearrangement joins TRBV7-2 to TRBJ1-2; 8 nucleotides align to TRBD1. The trim removed 6 bases at V and 4 bases at J, leaving 4 bases unmatched. The CDR3 loop spans 13 amino acids. Per germline, CDR1 SGHTA and CDR2 FQGNSA. CDR3 loop: CASRPGGAYGYTF. CDR3 nucleotide sequence: TGTGCCAGCAGACCAGGGGGCGCCTATGGCTACACCTTC.

This clonotype was picked up a small number of times. CDR3 sequence (DNA): TGCGCCAGCAGCCGAACCTCCGGGGCCTACTCTGGAAACACCATATATTTT. Amino acids: CASSRTSGAYSGNTIYF. This chain uses TRBV4-3 with TRBJ1-3, with TRBD1 as a possible D gene (5 bases). The germline V and J ends were trimmed by 4 bases and 0 bases, with 16 bases remaining between them. CDR1 is LGHNA, CDR2 YSLEER, per germline. This CDR3 has 17 residues.

In this sample, this clonotype turned up once. The rearrangement links TRBV5-6 to TRBJ1-2; D gene uncertain. This CDR3 region has 14 residues. The V and J ends lost 4 bases and 1 base respectively, with 11 bases between them. Germline V gene data show CDR1 as SGHDT and CDR2 as YYEEEE. CDR3 DNA: TGTGCCAGCAGCCTCTCGGGCTTTAACTATGGCTACACCTTC. Protein sequence: CASSLSGFNYGYTF.

This clonotype occurred many times. The chain links TRBV19 to TRBJ2-2; D remains ambiguous. CDR3 length equals 15 residues. Germline CDR1 LNHDA, CDR2 SQIVND (reference sequence). Trimming pared 6 bases from V and 4 bases from J, leaving 15 bases between. Here the CDR3 DNA reads TGTGCCAGTAGGCGGACGGTAGGGTTCACCGGGGAGCTGTTTTTT. Amino acids: CASRRTVGFTGELFF. Together with reference TRBV19 and TRBJ2-2, the CDR3 gives the full variable domain: DGGITQSPKYLFRKEGQNVTLSCEQNLNHDAMYWYRQDPGQGLRLIYYSQIVNDFQKGDIAEGYSVSREKKESFPLTVTSAQKNPTAFYLCASRRTVGFTGELFFGEGSRLTVL.

This chain connects TRBV20-1 to TRBJ1-1; D remains unclear. Germline CDR1 DFQATT, CDR2 SNEGSKA (reference sequence). V lost 3 bases and J 3 bases, leaving 11 bases between the germline ends. The CDR3 sequence is 13 residues long. The DNA for the CDR3 is TGCAGTGCTAGTAAAGGCGGGGACACTGAAGCTTTCTTT. The encoded protein is CSASKGGDTEAFF.

This rearrangement joins TRBV5-1 to TRBJ1-6; 10 bases are shared with TRBD1. CDR1 is SGHRS, CDR2 YFSETQ, per germline. CDR3 size: 16 residues. V trimming: 4 bases; J trimming: 9 bases; junction bases outside the gene matches: 10. Here the CDR3 reads CASSRWTGGTTSPLHF. The CDR3 DNA sequence: TGCGCCAGCAGCCGCTGGACAGGGGGTACTACTTCACCCCTCCACTTT.

The chain uses TRBV2 and TRBJ1-2; D remains ambiguous. The ends were cut back, 1 base at V and 4 bases at J, with 4 bases in the middle. The CDR3 loop spans 12 amino acids. From germline, CDR1 is SNHLY and CDR2 FYNNEI. CDR3 amino acids: CASSEGAYGYTF. The CDR3 bases are TGTGCCAGCAGTGAAGGGGCCTATGGCTACACCTTC.

This clonotype was counted a few times. The chain has TRBV4-3 and TRBJ1-4; 8 bases match TRBD1. Germline V gives CDR1 LGHNA, CDR2 YSLEER. This CDR3 spans 19 amino acids. V lost 0 bases to trimming and J lost 0 bases; unmatched junction nucleotides: 9. The chain's CDR3 is CASSQEGPGQGATNEKLFF. In nucleotides, the CDR3 is TGCGCCAGCAGCCAAGAAGGGCCCGGACAGGGTGCAACTAATGAAAAACTGTTTTTT.

This clonotype was seen only a few times. The chain joins TRBV6-2 or TRBV6-3 to TRBJ2-5; D is uncertain. Trimming took 8 bases from V and 5 from J, leaving 12 bases between them. Germline CDR1 and CDR2: MNHEY and SVGEGT. CDR3 size: 12 residues. The CDR3 spells CASSATHETQYF. CDR3 nucleotides: TGTGCCAGCTCCGCTACGCATGAGACCCAGTACTTC.